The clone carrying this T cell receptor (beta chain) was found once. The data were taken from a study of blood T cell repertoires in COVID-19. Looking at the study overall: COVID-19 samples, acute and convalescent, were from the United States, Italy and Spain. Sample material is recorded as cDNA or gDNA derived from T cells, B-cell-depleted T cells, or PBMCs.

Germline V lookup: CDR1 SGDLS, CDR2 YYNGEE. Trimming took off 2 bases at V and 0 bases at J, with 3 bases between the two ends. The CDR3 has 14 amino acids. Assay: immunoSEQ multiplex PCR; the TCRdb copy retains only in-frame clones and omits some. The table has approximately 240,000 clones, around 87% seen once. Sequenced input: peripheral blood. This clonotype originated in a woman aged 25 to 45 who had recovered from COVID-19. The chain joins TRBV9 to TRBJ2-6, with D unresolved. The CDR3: CASSVRSGANVLTF. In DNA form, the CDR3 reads TGTGCCAGCAGCGTCCGCTCTGGGGCCAACGTCCTGACTTTC.